A single sample is the source of the 13 T cell receptor beta chains below, sequenced in a study of blood T cell repertoires in COVID-19. Generated by immunoSEQ multiplex PCR, the TCRdb table keeps only in-frame clones and is missing some. The sample has tens of thousands of clones; around 70% are singletons. Sequences were obtained from peripheral blood. The receptors were gathered from a man between 65 and 80 years old with acute or convalescent COVID-19.

The V call is TRBV11-2, the J call TRBJ2-7; no reliable D call. Germline V gene data show CDR1 as SGHAT and CDR2 as FQNNGV. The ends were cut back, 4 bases at V and 4 bases at J, with 5 bases in the middle. This CDR3 is built from 11 residues. The CDR3 DNA reads as TGTGCCAGCAGCTCCCAGTACGAGCAGTACTTC. It specifies CASSSQYEQYF. Full variable domain (outside the CDR3, taken from reference TRBV11-2 and TRBJ2-7): EAGVAQSPRYKIIEKRQSVAFWCNPISGHATLYWYQQILGQGPKLLIQFQNNGVVDDSQLPKDRFSAERLKGVDSTLKIQPAKLEDSAVYLCASSSQYEQYFGPGTRLTVT.

This clone was seen a handful of times. The chain recombines TRBV7-2 with TRBJ1-2; 8 bases are shared with TRBD1. Germline lookup yields CDR1 SGHTA and CDR2 FQGNSA. The CDR3 runs to 14 residues. The V and J ends lost 11 bases and 10 bases, in that order; junction bases with no gene match: 18. The CDR3 DNA follows: TGTGCCGGCGCAAGTGGAGACAGGGGCCGCGACTACACCTTC. It codes for CAGASGDRGRDYTF.

This chain uses TRBV19 with TRBJ1-2, with TRBD1 matching over 7 bases. This CDR3 comprises 14 residues. V was clipped by 5 bases and J by 7 bases; unmatched bases: 10. Germline values: CDR1 LNHDA, CDR2 SQIVND (reference sequence). The CDR3 region is CASSQGGAGSGYTF. CDR3 coding DNA: TGTGCCAGTAGTCAGGGGGGCGCAGGAAGTGGCTACACCTTC.

A single count supports this clone. The chain has TRBV7-2 and TRBJ1-1; D not certain. Trimming stripped 5 bases from V and 9 bases from J, with 13 bases between. CDR1 is SGHTA and CDR2 is FQGNSA in the germline V gene. This CDR3 has 12 amino acids. As DNA, the CDR3 is TGTGCCAGCAGCCCAGCGCGGGCGAAAGCTTTCTTT. Protein sequence: CASSPARAKAFF.

The chain has TRBV2 and TRBJ2-2; D is ambiguous. V lost 11 bases, J lost 3 bases, and 16 bases lay in between. Germline lookup yields CDR1 SNHLY and CDR2 FYNNEI. This CDR3 comprises 14 residues. The CDR3: CACTRLQDTGELFF. CDR3 nucleotides: TGTGCCTGCACCCGGCTGCAGGACACCGGGGAGCTGTTTTTT.

V usage is TRBV29-1 and J usage is TRBJ2-3; 8 bases align to TRBD2. The CDR3 runs to 20 residues. V shed 0 bases, J shed 0 bases, and the junction held 17 bases outside the gene matches. Per germline, CDR1 SQVTM and CDR2 ANQGSEA. The CDR3 loop reads CSVEDLGLDSPLLSTDTQYF. The CDR3 DNA sequence: TGCAGCGTTGAAGATCTGGGACTAGATAGTCCGCTCCTTAGCACAGATACGCAGTATTTT.

This clone was recorded only once. The genes are TRBV6-6 and TRBJ2-1; D perhaps matches TRBD1 (6 bases). Trimming removed 2 bases at V and 6 bases at J, with 17 bases between. The CDR3 contains 16 residues. Germline CDR1 MNHNY, CDR2 SVGAGI (reference sequence). CDR3 loop: CASSYQQLSRGNEQFF. The CDR3 region has the DNA TGTGCCAGCAGTTACCAACAACTTTCCAGGGGCAATGAGCAGTTCTTC.

This chain links TRBV25-1 with TRBJ1-5; no reliable D call. Germline CDR1 MGHDK, CDR2 SYGVNS. The CDR3 covers 14 residues. V lost 5 bases and J 3 bases, leaving 11 bases between the germline ends. CDR3 coding DNA: TGTGCCAGCAGTCGGGCGGGGATCAATCAGCCCCAGCATTTT. Its protein product is CASSRAGINQPQHF. Based on the CDR3 plus reference TRBV25-1 and TRBJ1-5, the full variable domain is EADIYQTPRYLVIGTGKKITLECSQTMGHDKMYWYQQDPGMELHLIHYSYGVNSTEKGDLSSESTVSRIRTEHFPLTLESARPSHTSQYLCASSRAGINQPQHFGDGTRLSIL.

The chain employs TRBV10-3 and TRBJ2-1; D is possibly TRBD2 (7 bases). CDR1 and CDR2 from the germline V gene are ENHRY and SYGVKD. This CDR3 has 14 residues. The V end was cut by 10 bases, the J end by 9 bases, with 22 bases between. The CDR3, as DNA: TGTGCCACCAGGGGCTCGGGCCCGGGGGGTGAGCAGTTCTTC. The encoded protein is CATRGSGPGGEQFF.

The chain has TRBV19 and TRBJ2-3, with D possibly being TRBD2 (6 bases). Trimming shortened V by 6 bases and J by 5 bases, and 12 bases separated the two germline ends. Germline CDR1 and CDR2: LNHDA and SQIVND (reference sequence). This CDR3 has 13 residues. CDR3 coding DNA: TGTGCCAGTAGCCCTACCGGGGGAGATACGCAGTATTTT. This gives the protein CASSPTGGDTQYF.

The chain has TRBV10-3 and TRBJ2-2, with no clear D. V lost 9 bases and J 2 bases, leaving 10 bases between the germline ends. Per the germline V gene, CDR1 is ENHRY and CDR2 is SYGVKD. The CDR3 sequence is 13 residues long. The CDR3 bases are TGTGCCATTCTGGCTGGTAACACCGGGGAGCTGTTTTTT. Translating it yields CAILAGNTGELFF.

The chain carries TRBV2 and TRBJ2-1; TRBD2 aligns across 10 bases. Trimming cost V 10 bases and J 5 bases; bases outside gene matches: 8. The CDR3 covers 14 residues. The V gene's germline CDR1 is SNHLY and CDR2 FYNNEI. CDR3 in amino acids: CATPTSGRNNEQFF. In DNA, the CDR3 is TGTGCCACCCCGACTAGCGGGCGGAACAATGAGCAGTTCTTC.

This clone has ten or more counts. This chain uses TRBV5-6 with TRBJ1-2; 8 nucleotides align to TRBD1. The ends lost 4 bases at V and 3 bases at J; junction bases unmatched: 11. CDR3 length: 16 amino acids. CDR1 SGHDT and CDR2 YYEEEE come from the germline V gene. The CDR3 loop is CASSRARQGSYYGYTF. The CDR3 DNA sequence: TGTGCCAGCAGCCGAGCCAGACAGGGGTCCTACTATGGCTACACCTTC.